Sequencing of this T cell receptor (beta chain) was carried out in a study of blood T cell repertoires in COVID-19. Study-wide context: COVID-19 samples, acute and convalescent, were from the United States, Italy and Spain.

CDR1 is LNHDA and CDR2 is SQIVND in the germline V gene (reference sequence). V lost 3 bases and J lost 6; bases outside the gene matches: 5. The CDR3 has 15 amino acids. TCRdb's table, derived via immunoSEQ multiplex PCR, lists solely in-frame clones and lacks some. The data show around 80,000 clones, roughly 88% seen once. Sequencing was performed on peripheral blood. This chain joins TRBV19 and TRBJ2-1; 10 bases are a match to TRBD1. This TCR was recovered from an elderly woman with acute or convalescent COVID-19. The CDR3, as DNA: TGTGCCAGTAGTATTGGACAGGGGGTCGGCAATGAGCAGTTCTTC. Translated: CASSIGQGVGNEQFF. The variable domain in full, with the rest retrieved from reference TRBV19 and TRBJ2-1, is DGGITQSPKYLFRKEGQNVTLSCEQNLNHDAMYWYRQDPGQGLRLIYYSQIVNDFQKGDIAEGYSVSREKKESFPLTVTSAQKNPTAFYLCASSIGQGVGNEQFFGPGTRLTVL.